In this sample, the clone carrying this T cell receptor beta chain turned up a few times. What it binds is not known. This sample was included in a study of T cell responses to AZD1222 COVID-19 vaccine. Study results and limitations: Spike-wide vaccine-associated CD4 TCRs dominated at 160-218 and 743-854.

TCRdb keeps only in-frame clones here, not all; method: immunoSEQ multiplex PCR. The table shows 150,000 to 200,000 clones, with 75% to 90% occurring only once. The sequence came from an adult in good health. Here the sequenced sample was peripheral blood, taken on day 0 of AZD1222 vaccination.

Written as DNA, the CDR3 is TGCGCCAGCAGCTTGATCGACAGCTACGAGCAGTACTTC. Translating it yields CASSLIDSYEQYF. The V gene is TRBV5-1, the J gene TRBJ2-7, with D possibly TRBD1 on 5 matching bases. The CDR3 is 13 residues long. The V and J ends lost 1 base and 3 bases respectively, with 8 bases between them. Germline V gene data show CDR1 as SGHRS and CDR2 as YFSETQ.